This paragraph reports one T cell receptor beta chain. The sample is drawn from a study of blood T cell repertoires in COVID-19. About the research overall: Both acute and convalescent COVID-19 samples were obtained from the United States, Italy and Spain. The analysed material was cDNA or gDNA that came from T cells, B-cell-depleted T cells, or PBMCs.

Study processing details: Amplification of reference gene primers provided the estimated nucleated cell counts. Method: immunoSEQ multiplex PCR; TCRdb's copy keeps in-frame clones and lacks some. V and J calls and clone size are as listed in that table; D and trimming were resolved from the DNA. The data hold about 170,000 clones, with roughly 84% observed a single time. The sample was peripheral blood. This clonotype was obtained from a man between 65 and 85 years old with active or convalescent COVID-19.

In DNA form, the CDR3 reads TGCGCCAGCAGCTTGGGACAGGGGCCTGGAAACACCATATATTTT. Amino acid sequence: CASSLGQGPGNTIYF. This sequence joins TRBV5-1 and TRBJ1-3; 8 nucleotides align to TRBD1. Germline V gene lookup returns CDR1 SGHRS and CDR2 YFSETQ. The length of the CDR3 is 15 residues. V gave up 0 bases and J gave up 2 bases; unmatched junction bases: 1.